This paragraph reports one TCR beta chain. The data derive from a study of human thymus T cells. Only in-frame clones appear in the TCRdb table, and some are missing; sequencing was by immunoSEQ multiplex PCR. This table has 46,000 or so clones, 85% to 95% appearing once. CDR3 length equals 14 residues. The J segment lost 4 bases and the V segment lost 3 bases, leaving 6 bases of the junction unmatched. Germline loops: CDR1 MGHRA, CDR2 YSYEKL. Sequencing was carried out using blood. V and J are TRBV4-1 and TRBJ2-7; TRBD1 matches at 7 bases. The clonotype comes from a girl under two years old with a congenital heart defect but otherwise immunologically healthy. CDR3 in DNA: TGCGCCAGCAGCCAGGACAGGATGGGGTACGAGCAGTACTTC. It yields the protein CASSQDRMGYEQYF.